This T cell receptor (beta chain) stems from a study of beta chain features in type 1 diabetes. Study-wide results and limits: Shorter TCRB CDR3s, moderately but significantly so, were found in Type 1 diabetes patients in all four CD4+ subsets. In the patient group, naive, central memory and Treg TCRB repertoires seemed more alike than in the healthy donor group.

Expressed TCRB transcripts were sequenced after all isolated RNA was converted to cDNA. The protocol was immunoSEQ multiplex PCR, while the TCRdb copy is restricted to in-frame clones and leaves out a portion. The repertoire has tens of thousands of clones, more than 45% of them found once; the top ten carry roughly 0.37%. In germline, CDR1 is SGHAT, CDR2 FQNNGV. The CDR3 runs to 13 residues. With 1 base removed from V and 1 base from J, the gap between germline ends came to 4 bases. Sorted cells reached over 98% purity in every population. Concerning this clone itself: The antigen is not known.

The J gene is TRBJ1-1, the V gene TRBV11-2; no clear D gene. The sequenced sample consisted of stem cell memory CD4+ T cells from blood. The receptor was derived from a young man with type 1 diabetes. DNA for the CDR3: TGTGCCAGCAGCTTAGCGGGGAACACTGAAGCTTTCTTT. Its translation: CASSLAGNTEAFF.